The clone carrying this T cell receptor (beta chain) was detected only a few times. What it binds is not known. The data stem from a study of cytomegalovirus exposure and HLA in healthy donors. The PCR had 60 Vbeta and 13 Jbeta primers. Study processing details: Among the unique TCR beta chains that a later analysis counted, some 73 million in all, around 11 million were shared. Measured with immunoSEQ multiplex PCR; TCRdb has only the in-frame clones, and not every one. Clone size and V and J calls were adopted from that table, with D and trimming inferred from the DNA. The profile shows roughly 99,000 clones, more than 65% of them singletons. The V gene lost 2 bases and the J gene lost 0 bases, with 11 bases spanning the gap. CDR3 size: 16 residues. Germline V gene lookup returns CDR1 MNHNS and CDR2 SASEGT. Study-level points and caveats: Later on, a genetic analysis was performed. It linked a missense variant in DCLRE1C with V- and J-gene trimming of TCR beta. Available immune exposure information covered CMV serostatus only. When a later analysis was performed, an Asian-associated ancestry cluster reportedly had fewer N-insertions than the 666-donor mean.

Sequencing was carried out using PBMCs. This receptor was obtained from a male donor in good health and CMV-seronegative. The rearrangement uses TRBV6-1 and TRBJ1-5; TRBD1 might be the D (5 bases). The CDR3 protein is CASSERRGLSNQPQHF. DNA for the CDR3: TGTGCCAGCAGTGAAAGGAGGGGCCTTAGCAATCAGCCCCAGCATTTT.